The clone carrying this T cell receptor beta chain was found a few times. Its antigen is undetermined. These data are taken from a study of cytomegalovirus exposure and HLA in healthy donors. Overall study findings and caveats: TCR beta chains numbering more than 150 were designated cytomegalovirus-associated.

Whereas donors were nominally healthy upon sampling, unrecorded immune exposures were probable. The primer mix had 60 Vbeta and 13 Jbeta primers. Libraries were prepared by immunoSEQ multiplex PCR; TCRdb keeps only in-frame clonotypes and omits some of them. This table holds about 190,000 clones, 75% to 85% found once. The V end was cut by 0 bases, the J end by 8 bases, with 10 bases between. The CDR3 is made up of 13 amino acids. CDR1 is KGHSH, CDR2 LQKENI, per germline. Sequences were obtained from PBMCs. The sequence derives from a young woman in good health and CMV-seronegative. The chain couples TRBV18 to TRBJ1-1, with D unclear. DNA for the CDR3: TGTGCCAGCTCACCACCAGATCGCGAAGAAGCTTTCTTT. Its translation is CASSPPDREEAFF.